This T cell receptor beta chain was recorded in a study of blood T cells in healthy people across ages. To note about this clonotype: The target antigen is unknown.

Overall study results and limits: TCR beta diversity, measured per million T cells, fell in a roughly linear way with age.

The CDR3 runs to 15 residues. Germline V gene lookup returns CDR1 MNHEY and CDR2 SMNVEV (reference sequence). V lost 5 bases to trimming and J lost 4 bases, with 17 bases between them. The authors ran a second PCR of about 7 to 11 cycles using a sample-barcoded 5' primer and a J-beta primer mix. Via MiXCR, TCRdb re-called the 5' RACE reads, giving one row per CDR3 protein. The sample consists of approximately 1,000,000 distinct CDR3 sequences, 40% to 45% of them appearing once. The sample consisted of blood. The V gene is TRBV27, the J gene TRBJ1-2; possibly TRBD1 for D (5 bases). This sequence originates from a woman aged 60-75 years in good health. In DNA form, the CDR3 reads TGTGCCAGCAGTCCTGGACACCTCTCAGGCTATGGCTACACCTTC. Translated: CASSPGHLSGYGYTF.